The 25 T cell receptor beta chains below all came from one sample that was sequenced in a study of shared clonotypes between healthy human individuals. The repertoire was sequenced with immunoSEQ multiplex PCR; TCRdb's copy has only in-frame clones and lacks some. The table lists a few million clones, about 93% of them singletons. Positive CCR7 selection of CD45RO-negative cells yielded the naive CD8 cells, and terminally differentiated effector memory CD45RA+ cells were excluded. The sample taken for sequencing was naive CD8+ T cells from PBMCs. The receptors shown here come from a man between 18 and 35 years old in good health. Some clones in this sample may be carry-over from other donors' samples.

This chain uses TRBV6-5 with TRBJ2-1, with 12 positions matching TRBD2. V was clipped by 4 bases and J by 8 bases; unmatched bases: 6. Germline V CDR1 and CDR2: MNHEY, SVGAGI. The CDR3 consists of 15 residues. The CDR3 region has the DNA TGTGCCAGCAGTTTACTAGCGGGAGGTTGGCATGAGCAGTTCTTC. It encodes CASSLLAGGWHEQFF.

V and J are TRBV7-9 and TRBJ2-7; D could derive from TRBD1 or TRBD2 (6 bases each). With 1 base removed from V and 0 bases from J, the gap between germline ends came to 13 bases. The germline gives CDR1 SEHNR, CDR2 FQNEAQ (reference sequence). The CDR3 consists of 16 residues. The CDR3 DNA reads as TGTGCCAGCAGCTTAGTAGGGGGGCGCCTCTCCTACGAGCAGTACTTC. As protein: CASSLVGGRLSYEQYF.

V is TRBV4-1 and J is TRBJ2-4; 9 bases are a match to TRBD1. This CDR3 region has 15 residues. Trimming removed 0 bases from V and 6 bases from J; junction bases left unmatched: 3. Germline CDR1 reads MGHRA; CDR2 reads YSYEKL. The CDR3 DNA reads TGCGCCAGCAGCCAAGAAAACAGGGGGCTAAACATTCAGTACTTC. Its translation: CASSQENRGLNIQYF.

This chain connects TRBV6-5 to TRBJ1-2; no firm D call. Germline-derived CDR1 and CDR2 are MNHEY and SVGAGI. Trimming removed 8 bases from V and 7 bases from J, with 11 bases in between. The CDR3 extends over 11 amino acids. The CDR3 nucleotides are TGTGCCAGCGATAACGGGGTTGGCTACACCTTC. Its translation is CASDNGVGYTF.

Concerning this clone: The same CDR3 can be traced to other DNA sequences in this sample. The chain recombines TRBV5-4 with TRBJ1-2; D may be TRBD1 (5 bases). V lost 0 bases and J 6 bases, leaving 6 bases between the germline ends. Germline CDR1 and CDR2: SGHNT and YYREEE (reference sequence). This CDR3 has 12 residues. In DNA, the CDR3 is TGTGCCAGCAGCTTGGAGGGGAATGGCTACACCTTC. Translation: CASSLEGNGYTF. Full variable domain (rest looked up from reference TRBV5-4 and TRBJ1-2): ETGVTQSPTHLIKTRGQQVTLRCSSQSGHNTVSWYQQALGQGPQFIFQYYREEENGRGNFPPRFSGLQFPNYSSELNVNALELDDSALYLCASSLEGNGYTFGSGTRLTVV.

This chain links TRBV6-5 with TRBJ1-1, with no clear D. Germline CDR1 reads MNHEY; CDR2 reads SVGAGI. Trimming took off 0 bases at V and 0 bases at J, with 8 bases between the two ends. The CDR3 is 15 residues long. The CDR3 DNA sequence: TGTGCCAGCAGTTACTCGCTCGGGGTGAACACTGAAGCTTTCTTT. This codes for CASSYSLGVNTEAFF.

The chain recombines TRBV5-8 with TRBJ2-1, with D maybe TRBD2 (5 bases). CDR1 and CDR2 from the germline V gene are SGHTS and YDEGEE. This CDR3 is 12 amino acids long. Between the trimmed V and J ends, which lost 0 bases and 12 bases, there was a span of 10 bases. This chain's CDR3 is CASSLGLTGQFF. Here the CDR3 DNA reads TGTGCCAGCAGCTTGGGACTAACGGGGCAGTTCTTC.

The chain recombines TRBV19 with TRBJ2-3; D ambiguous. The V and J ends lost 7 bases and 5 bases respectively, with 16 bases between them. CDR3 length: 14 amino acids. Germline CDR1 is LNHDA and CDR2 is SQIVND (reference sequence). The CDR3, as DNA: TGTGCCAGTACTAACAACATGTGGGGAGATACGCAGTATTTT. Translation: CASTNNMWGDTQYF.

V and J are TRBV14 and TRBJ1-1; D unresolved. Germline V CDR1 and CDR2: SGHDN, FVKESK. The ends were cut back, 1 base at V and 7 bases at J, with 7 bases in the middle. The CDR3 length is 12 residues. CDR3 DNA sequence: TGTGCCAGCAGCCAAGGGGCCAATGAAGCTTTCTTT. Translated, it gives CASSQGANEAFF. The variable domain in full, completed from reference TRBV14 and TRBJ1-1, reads EAGVTQFPSHSVIEKGQTVTLRCDPISGHDNLYWYRRVMGKEIKFLLHFVKESKQDESGMPNNRFLAERTGGTYSTLKVQPAELEDSGVYFCASSQGANEAFFGQGTRLTVV.

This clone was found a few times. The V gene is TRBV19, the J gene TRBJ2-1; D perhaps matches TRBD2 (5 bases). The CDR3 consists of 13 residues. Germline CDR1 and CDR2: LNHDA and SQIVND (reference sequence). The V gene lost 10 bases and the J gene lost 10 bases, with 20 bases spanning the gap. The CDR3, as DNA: TGTGCCACCATGGGAGCTACGGCCCCAGAGCAGTTCTTC. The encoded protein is CATMGATAPEQFF.

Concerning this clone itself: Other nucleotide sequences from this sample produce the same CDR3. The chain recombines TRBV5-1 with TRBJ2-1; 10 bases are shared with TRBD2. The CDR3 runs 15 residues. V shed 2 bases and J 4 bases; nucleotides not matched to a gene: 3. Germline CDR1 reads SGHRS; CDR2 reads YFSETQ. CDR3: CASSLGLADYNEQFF. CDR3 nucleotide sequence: TGCGCCAGCAGCTTAGGACTAGCGGATTACAATGAGCAGTTCTTC.

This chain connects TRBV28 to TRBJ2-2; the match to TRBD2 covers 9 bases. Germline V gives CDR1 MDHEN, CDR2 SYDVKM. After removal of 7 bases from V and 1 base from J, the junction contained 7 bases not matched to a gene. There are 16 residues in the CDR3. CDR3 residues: CASTSNSGRNTGELFF. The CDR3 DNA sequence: TGTGCCAGCACCAGCAATAGCGGGAGGAACACCGGGGAGCTGTTTTTT.

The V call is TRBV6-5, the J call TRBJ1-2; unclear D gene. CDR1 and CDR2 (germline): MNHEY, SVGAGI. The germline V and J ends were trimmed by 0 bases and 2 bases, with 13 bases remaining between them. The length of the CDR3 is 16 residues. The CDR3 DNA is TGTGCCAGCAGTTACTCGAAAGCAGGACCAAACTATGGCTACACCTTC. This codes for CASSYSKAGPNYGYTF.

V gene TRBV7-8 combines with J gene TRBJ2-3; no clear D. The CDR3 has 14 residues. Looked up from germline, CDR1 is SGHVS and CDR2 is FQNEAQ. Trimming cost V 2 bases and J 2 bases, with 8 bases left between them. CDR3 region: CASSLRQITDTQYF. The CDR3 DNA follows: TGTGCCAGCAGCTTAAGGCAAATCACAGATACGCAGTATTTT.

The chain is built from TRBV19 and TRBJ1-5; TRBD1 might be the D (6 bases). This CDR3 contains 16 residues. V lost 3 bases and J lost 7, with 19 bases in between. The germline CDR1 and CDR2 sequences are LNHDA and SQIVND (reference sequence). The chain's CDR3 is CASSILPAGGEQPQHF. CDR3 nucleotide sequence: TGTGCCAGTAGTATCCTGCCCGCGGGGGGCGAACAGCCCCAGCATTTT. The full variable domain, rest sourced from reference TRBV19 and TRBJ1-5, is DGGITQSPKYLFRKEGQNVTLSCEQNLNHDAMYWYRQDPGQGLRLIYYSQIVNDFQKGDIAEGYSVSREKKESFPLTVTSAQKNPTAFYLCASSILPAGGEQPQHFGDGTRLSIL.

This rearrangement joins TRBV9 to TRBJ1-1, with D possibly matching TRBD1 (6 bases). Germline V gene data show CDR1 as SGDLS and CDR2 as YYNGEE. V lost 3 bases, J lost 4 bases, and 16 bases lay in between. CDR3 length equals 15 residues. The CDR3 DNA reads TGTGCCAGCAGCGCCGAAACAGGGTCGAGCACTGAAGCTTTCTTT. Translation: CASSAETGSSTEAFF. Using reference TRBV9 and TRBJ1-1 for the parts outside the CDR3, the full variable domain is DSGVTQTPKHLITATGQRVTLRCSPRSGDLSVYWYQQSLDQGLQFLIQYYNGEERAKGNILERFSAQQFPDLHSELNLSSLELGDSALYFCASSAETGSSTEAFFGQGTRLTVV.

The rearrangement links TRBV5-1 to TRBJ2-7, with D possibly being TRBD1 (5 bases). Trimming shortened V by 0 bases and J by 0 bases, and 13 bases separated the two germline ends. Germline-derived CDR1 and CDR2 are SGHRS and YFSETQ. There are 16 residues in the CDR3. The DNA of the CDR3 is TGCGCCAGCAGCTTGGAAGGGGAACAGAGCTCCTACGAGCAGTACTTC. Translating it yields CASSLEGEQSSYEQYF.

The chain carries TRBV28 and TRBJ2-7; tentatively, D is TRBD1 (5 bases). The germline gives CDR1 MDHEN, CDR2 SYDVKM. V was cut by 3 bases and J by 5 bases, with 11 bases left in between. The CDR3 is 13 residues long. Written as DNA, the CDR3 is TGTGCCAGCAGTTTTAGGGGCCCGGACGAGCAGTACTTC. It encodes CASSFRGPDEQYF.

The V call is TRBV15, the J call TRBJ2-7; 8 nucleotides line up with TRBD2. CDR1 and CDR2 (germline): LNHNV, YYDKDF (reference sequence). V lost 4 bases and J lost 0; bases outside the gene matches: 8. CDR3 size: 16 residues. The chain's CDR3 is CATSNVLTSGSYEQYF. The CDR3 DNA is TGTGCCACCAGCAACGTACTCACTAGCGGCTCCTACGAGCAGTACTTC.

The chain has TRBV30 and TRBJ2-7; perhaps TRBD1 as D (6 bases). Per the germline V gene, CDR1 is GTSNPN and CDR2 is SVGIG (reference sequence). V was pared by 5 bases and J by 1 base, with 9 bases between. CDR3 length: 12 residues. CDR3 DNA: TGTGCCTGGGGACAGCGGTCCTACGAGCAGTACTTC. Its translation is CAWGQRSYEQYF. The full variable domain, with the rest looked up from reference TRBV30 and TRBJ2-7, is SQTIHQWPATLVQPVGSPLSLECTVEGTSNPNLYWYRQAAGRGLQLLFYSVGIGQISSEVPQNLSASRPQDRQFILSSKKLLLSDSGFYLCAWGQRSYEQYFGPGTRLTVT.

CDR3 residues: CASSLRAGETDTQYF. For the CDR3, the DNA is TGTGCCAGCAGTTTAAGGGCAGGGGAAACAGATACGCAGTATTTT. The chain has TRBV28 and TRBJ2-3; maybe TRBD1 (6 bases). This CDR3 comprises 15 residues. Germline CDR1 reads MDHEN; CDR2 reads SYDVKM. Trimming left V 2 bases short and J 3 bases short, with 12 bases between. The variable domain in full, completed from reference TRBV28 and TRBJ2-3, reads DVKVTQSSRYLVKRTGEKVFLECVQDMDHENMFWYRQDPGLGLRLIYFSYDVKMKEKGDIPEGYSVSREKKERFSLILESASTNQTSMYLCASSLRAGETDTQYFGPGTRLTVL.

The CDR3 reads CASSRDRGDGYTF. The CDR3 bases are TGTGCCAGCAGCCGGGACAGGGGTGATGGCTACACCTTC. This chain uses TRBV28 with TRBJ1-2; 10 bases match TRBD1. The V segment lost 6 bases and the J segment 6 bases; nucleotides outside the gene matches: 4. This CDR3 has 13 amino acids. Per germline, CDR1 MDHEN and CDR2 SYDVKM.

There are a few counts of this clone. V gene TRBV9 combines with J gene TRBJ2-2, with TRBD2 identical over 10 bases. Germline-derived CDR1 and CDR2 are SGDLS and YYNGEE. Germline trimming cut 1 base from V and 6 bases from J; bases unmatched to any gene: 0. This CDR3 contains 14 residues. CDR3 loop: CASSVLAGAGELFF. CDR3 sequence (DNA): TGTGCCAGCAGCGTACTAGCGGGAGCCGGGGAGCTGTTTTTT.

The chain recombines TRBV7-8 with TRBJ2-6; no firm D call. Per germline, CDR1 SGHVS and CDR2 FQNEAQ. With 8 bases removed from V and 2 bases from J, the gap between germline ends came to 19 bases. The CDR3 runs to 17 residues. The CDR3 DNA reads TGTGCCAGCCCTCTCCTCCCTGAGGTAGCTGGGGCCAACGTCCTGACTTTC. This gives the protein CASPLLPEVAGANVLTF.

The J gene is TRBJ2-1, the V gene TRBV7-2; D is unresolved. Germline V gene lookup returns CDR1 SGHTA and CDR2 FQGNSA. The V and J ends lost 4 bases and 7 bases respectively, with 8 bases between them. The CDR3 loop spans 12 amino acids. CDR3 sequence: CASSSGFNEQFF. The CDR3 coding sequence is TGTGCCAGCAGCTCCGGCTTTAATGAGCAGTTCTTC.